These 5 T cell receptor beta chains came from one sample sequenced in a study of shared clonotypes between healthy human individuals. Using immunoSEQ multiplex PCR, the repertoire was profiled, and TCRdb retains in-frame clones only, with some absent. The sample has some 1.5 million clones; over 95% are singletons. Sequencing was performed on naive CD4+ T cells sorted from blood. Subset specified: CD45RA+ positively selected. Receptor source: a young man in good health.

The rearrangement links TRBV29-1 to TRBJ1-2; 7 bases match TRBD1. V dropped 6 bases and J dropped 4; count of bases not matched to a gene: 5. Germline CDR1 SQVTM, CDR2 ANQGSEA. This CDR3 is built from 12 residues. Here the CDR3 reads CSVQGQPYGYTF. The CDR3 DNA follows: TGCAGCGTACAGGGACAGCCCTATGGCTACACCTTC.

Only one count was recorded for this clone. The genes are TRBV6-1 and TRBJ2-1, with 12 bases identical to TRBD2. The CDR3 loop spans 15 amino acids. Germline assignment: CDR1 MNHNS and CDR2 SASEGT. The V gene end was trimmed by 1 base and the J gene end by 9 bases; junction bases not matched to a gene: 4. CDR3 DNA: TGTGCCAGCAGTGAAGGACTAGCGGGAGCCAGTGAGCAGTTCTTC. It encodes CASSEGLAGASEQFF.

The V and J genes are TRBV5-1 and TRBJ2-2; D unresolved. Germline CDR1 is SGHRS and CDR2 is YFSETQ. The CDR3 extends over 14 amino acids. V lost 8 bases and J lost 2, with 13 bases in between. CDR3 sequence (DNA): TGCGCCAGTCAGGCTGGCTTTAACACCGGGGAGCTGTTTTTT. It is translated as CASQAGFNTGELFF.

This chain joins TRBV6-5 and TRBJ1-4; D is ambiguous. This CDR3 region has 13 residues. The V gene's germline CDR1 is MNHEY and CDR2 SVGAGI. V lost 7 bases and J lost 0, with 6 bases in between. In nucleotides, the CDR3 is TGTGCCAGCAAGGGTGCAACTAATGAAAAACTGTTTTTT. It codes for CASKGATNEKLFF.

This clone was recorded once. Other DNA sequences in the same sample also yield this CDR3. This chain joins TRBV7-2 and TRBJ2-1; D not certain. V lost 5 bases and J lost 4, with 6 bases in between. The germline gives CDR1 SGHTA, CDR2 FQGNSA. The CDR3 contains 12 residues. CDR3 sequence reads: CASSPAYNEQFF. CDR3 DNA: TGTGCCAGCAGCCCAGCATACAATGAGCAGTTCTTC.